Included here is one T cell receptor beta chain sequence, with context. What it binds is unknown. The entry originates in a study of T cell repertoires and HLA-DP antigens. Across the study: Average DNA input: roughly 200 ng for CD137+CD4+ sorts, 1,200 ng pre-culture. Broader study findings: Pre-culture clonality, approximately 0.04, was far below sorted CD137+ clonality of 0.35 to 0.45. Previously undetected clones averaged about 37% and 47% against the two alleles respectively.

Clones were sequenced by immunoSEQ multiplex PCR, and TCRdb holds only the in-frame ones, with some missing. The sample holds about 89,000 clones, around 86% seen once. Germline lookup yields CDR1 KGHSH and CDR2 LQKENI. This CDR3 has 13 amino acids. Trimming removed 1 base at V and 5 bases at J, with 8 bases between. This chain joins TRBV18 and TRBJ1-1; D call uncertain. The receptor was derived from a man aged 50 to 60 in good health and CMV-seronegative. Sequenced input: CD4+ T cells from PBMCs. CDR3 protein: CASSPLVNTEAFF. Written as DNA, the CDR3 is TGTGCCAGCTCACCACTGGTTAATACTGAAGCTTTCTTT.